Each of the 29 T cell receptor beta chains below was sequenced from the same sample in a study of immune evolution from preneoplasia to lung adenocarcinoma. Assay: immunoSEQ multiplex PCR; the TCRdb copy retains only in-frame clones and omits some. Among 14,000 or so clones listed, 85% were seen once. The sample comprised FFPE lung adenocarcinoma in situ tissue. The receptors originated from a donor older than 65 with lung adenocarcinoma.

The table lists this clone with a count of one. The CDR3: CASSNRTSCPRTDTQYF. The CDR3 nucleotides read TGTGCCAGCAGCAACCGGACTTCCTGTCCCCGCACAGATACGCAGTATTTT. The chain uses TRBV21-1 and TRBJ2-3; the table calls TRBD2, which could not be checked here. TRBV21-1 is shown as a pseudogene. The CDR3 sequence is 17 residues long.

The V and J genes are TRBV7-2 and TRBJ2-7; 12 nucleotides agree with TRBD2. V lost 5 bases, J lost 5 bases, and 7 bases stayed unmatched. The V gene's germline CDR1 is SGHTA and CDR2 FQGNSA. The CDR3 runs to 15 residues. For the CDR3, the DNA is TGTGCCAGCAGCCCCGGGACTAGCGGGTCCCACGAGCAGTACTTC. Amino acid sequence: CASSPGTSGSHEQYF.

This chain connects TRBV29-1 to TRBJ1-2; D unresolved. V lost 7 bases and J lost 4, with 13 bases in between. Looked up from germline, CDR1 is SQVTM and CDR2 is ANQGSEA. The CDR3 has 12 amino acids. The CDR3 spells CSAAGTTYGYTF. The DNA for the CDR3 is TGCAGCGCCGCTGGCACCACCTATGGCTACACCTTC.

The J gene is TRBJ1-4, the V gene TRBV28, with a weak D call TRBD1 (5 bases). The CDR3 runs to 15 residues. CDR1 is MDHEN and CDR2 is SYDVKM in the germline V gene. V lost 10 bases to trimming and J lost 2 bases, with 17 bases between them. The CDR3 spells CATTPGGETNEKLFF. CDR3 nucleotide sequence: TGTGCCACCACCCCGGGGGGAGAGACTAATGAAAAACTGTTTTTT.

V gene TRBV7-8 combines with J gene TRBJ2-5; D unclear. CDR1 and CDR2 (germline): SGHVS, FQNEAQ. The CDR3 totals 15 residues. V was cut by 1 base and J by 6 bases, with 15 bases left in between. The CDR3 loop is CASSLVGGLGKTQYF. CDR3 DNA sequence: TGTGCCAGCAGCTTAGTGGGCGGTCTGGGGAAGACCCAGTACTTC.

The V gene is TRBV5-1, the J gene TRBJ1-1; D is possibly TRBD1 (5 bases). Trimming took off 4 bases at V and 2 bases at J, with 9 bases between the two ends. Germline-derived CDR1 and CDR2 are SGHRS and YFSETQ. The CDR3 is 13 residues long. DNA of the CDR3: TGCGCCAGCAGCCAAGGGGATAACACTGAAGCTTTCTTT. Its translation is CASSQGDNTEAFF. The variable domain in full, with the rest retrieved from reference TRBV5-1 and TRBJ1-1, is KAGVTQTPRYLIKTRGQQVTLSCSPISGHRSVSWYQQTPGQGLQFLFEYFSETQRNKGNFPGRFSGRQFSNSRSEMNVSTLELGDSALYLCASSQGDNTEAFFGQGTRLTVV.

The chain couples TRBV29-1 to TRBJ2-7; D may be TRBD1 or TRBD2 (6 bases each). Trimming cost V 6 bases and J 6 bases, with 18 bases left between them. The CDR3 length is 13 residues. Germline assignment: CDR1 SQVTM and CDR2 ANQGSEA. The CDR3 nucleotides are TGCAGCGTACAAATCGGAGGAGGGGGCGAGCAGTACTTC. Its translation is CSVQIGGGGEQYF.

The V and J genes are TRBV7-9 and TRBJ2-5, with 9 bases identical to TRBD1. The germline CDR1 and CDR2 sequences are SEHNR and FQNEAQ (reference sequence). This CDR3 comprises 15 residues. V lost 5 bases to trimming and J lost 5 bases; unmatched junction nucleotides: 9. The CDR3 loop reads CASSPSQGARETQYF. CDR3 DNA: TGTGCCAGCAGCCCATCACAGGGGGCTAGGGAGACCCAGTACTTC.

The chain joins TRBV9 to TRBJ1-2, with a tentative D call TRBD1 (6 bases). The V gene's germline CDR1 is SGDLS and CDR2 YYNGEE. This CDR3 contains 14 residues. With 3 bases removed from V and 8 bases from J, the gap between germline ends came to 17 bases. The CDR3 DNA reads TGTGCCAGCAGCGCCTTCCAGGGGTCGGGCGGCTACACCTTC. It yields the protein CASSAFQGSGGYTF.

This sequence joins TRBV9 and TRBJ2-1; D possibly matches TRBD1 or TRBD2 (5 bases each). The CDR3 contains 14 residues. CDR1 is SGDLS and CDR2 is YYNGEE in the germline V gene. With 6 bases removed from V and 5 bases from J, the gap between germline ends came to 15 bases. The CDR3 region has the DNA TGTGCCAGCAATATTGAATGGGGGAACAATGAGCAGTTCTTC. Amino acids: CASNIEWGNNEQFF.

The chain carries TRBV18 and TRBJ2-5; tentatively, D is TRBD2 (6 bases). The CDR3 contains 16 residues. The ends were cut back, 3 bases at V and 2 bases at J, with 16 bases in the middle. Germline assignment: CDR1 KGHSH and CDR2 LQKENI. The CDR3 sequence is CASSPKRLVTQETQYF. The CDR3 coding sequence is TGTGCCAGCTCACCTAAGCGACTAGTAACACAAGAGACCCAGTACTTC. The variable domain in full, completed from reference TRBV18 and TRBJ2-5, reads NAGVMQNPRHLVRRRGQEARLRCSPMKGHSHVYWYRQLPEEGLKFMVYLQKENIIDESGMPKERFSAEFPKEGPSILRIQQVVRGDSAAYFCASSPKRLVTQETQYFGPGTRLLVL.

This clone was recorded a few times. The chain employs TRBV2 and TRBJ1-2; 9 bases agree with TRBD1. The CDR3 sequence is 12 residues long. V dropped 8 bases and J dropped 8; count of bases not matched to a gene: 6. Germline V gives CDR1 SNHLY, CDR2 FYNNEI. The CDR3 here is CASWTGVEGYTF. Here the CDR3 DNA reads TGTGCCAGCTGGACAGGGGTAGAAGGCTACACCTTC.

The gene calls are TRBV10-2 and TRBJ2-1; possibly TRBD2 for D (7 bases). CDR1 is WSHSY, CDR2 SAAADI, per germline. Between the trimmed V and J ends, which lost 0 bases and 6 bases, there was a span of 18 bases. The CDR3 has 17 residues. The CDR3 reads CASSESRGAGAGNEQFF. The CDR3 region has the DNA TGCGCCAGCAGTGAGTCGAGGGGGGCGGGAGCGGGCAATGAGCAGTTCTTC.

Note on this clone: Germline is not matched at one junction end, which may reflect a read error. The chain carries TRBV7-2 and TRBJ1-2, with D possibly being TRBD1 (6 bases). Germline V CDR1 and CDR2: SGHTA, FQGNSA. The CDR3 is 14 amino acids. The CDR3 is CASSLGGKDYGYTF. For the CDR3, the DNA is TGTGCCAGCAGTTTGGGGGGCAAAGACTATGGCTATACCTTC.

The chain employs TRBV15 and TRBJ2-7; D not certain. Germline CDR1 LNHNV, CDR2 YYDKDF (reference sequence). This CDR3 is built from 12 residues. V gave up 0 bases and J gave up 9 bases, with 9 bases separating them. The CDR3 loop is CATSRDRAWQYF. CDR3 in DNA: TGTGCCACCAGCAGAGACCGGGCGTGGCAGTACTTC.

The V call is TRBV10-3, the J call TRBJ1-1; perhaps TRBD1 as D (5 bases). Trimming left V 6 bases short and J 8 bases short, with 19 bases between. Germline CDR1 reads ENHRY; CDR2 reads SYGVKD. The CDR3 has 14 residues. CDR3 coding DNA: TGTGCCATCAGGGACCTCACCGGGACTGGGGAAGCTTTCTTT. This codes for CAIRDLTGTGEAFF.

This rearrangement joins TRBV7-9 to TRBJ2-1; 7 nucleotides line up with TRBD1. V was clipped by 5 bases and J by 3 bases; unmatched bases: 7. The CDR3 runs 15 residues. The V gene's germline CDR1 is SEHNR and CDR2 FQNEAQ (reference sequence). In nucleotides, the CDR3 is TGTGCCAGCAGCCCCCAGGGGGTGATCTACAATGAGCAGTTCTTC. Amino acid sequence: CASSPQGVIYNEQFF. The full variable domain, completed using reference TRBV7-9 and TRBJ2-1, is DTGVSQNPRHKITKRGQNVTFRCDPISEHNRLYWYRQTLGQGPEFLTYFQNEAQLEKSRLLSDRFSAERPKGSFSTLEIQRTEQGDSAMYLCASSPQGVIYNEQFFGPGTRLTVL.

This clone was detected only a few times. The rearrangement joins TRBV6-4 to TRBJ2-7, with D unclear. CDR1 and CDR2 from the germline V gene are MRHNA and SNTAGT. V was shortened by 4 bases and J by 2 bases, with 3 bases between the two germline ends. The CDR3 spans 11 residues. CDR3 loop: CASSGAYEQYF. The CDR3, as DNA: TGTGCCAGCAGTGGGGCCTACGAGCAGTACTTC.

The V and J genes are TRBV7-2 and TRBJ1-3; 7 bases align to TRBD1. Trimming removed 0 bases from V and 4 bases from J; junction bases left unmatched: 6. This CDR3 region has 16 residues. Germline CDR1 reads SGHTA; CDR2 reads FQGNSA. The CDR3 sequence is CASSLAGGQWGNTIYF. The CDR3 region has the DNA TGTGCCAGCAGCTTAGCGGGGGGACAGTGGGGAAACACCATATATTTT.

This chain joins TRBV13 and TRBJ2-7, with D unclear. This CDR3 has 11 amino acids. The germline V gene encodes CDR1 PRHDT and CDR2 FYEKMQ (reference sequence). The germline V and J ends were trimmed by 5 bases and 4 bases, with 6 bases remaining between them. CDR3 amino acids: CASSKGYEQYF. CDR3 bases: TGTGCCAGCAGCAAAGGTTACGAGCAGTACTTC.

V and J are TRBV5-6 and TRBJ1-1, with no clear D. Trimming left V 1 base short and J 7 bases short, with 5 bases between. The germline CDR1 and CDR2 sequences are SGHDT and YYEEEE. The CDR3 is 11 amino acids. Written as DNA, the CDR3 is TGTGCCAGCAGCTTGATGGGTGAAGCTTTCTTT. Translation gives CASSLMGEAFF.

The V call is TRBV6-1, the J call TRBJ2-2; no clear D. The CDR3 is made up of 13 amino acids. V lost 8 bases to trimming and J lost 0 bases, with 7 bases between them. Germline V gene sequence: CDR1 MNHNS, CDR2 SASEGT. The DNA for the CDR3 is TGTGCCAGCGCATCAACGAACACCGGGGAGCTGTTTTTT. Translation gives CASASTNTGELFF.

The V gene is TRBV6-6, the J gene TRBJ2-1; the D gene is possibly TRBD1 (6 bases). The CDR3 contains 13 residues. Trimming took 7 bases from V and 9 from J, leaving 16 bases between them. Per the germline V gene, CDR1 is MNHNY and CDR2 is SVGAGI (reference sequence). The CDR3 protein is CASTTTGGGEQFF. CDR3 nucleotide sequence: TGTGCCAGCACCACGACAGGTGGGGGTGAGCAGTTCTTC.

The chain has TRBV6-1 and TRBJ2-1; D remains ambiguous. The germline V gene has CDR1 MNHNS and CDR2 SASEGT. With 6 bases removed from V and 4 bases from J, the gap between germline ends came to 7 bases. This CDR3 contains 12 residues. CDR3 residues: CASRGRYNEQFF. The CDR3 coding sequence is TGTGCCAGCAGGGGCAGATACAATGAGCAGTTCTTC.

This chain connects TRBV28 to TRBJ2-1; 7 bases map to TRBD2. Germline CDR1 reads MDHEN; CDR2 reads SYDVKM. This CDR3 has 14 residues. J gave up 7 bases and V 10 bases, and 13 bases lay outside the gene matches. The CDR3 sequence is CATTRGGSENEQFF. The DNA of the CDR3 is TGTGCCACCACGAGGGGCGGGAGTGAGAATGAGCAGTTCTTC.

The CDR3 spells CASSWTDTEDYGYTF. DNA for the CDR3: TGTGCCAGCAGCTGGACAGACACTGAGGACTATGGCTACACCTTC. The chain has TRBV5-6 and TRBJ1-2, with D possibly matching TRBD1 (6 bases). The CDR3 sequence is 15 residues long. With 3 bases removed from V and 3 bases from J, the gap between germline ends came to 15 bases. Germline loops: CDR1 SGHDT, CDR2 YYEEEE.

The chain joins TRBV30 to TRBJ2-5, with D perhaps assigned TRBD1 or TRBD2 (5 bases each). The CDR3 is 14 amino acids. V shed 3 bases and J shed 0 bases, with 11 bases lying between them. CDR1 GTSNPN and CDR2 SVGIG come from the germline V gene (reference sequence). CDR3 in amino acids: CAWSQGRYQETQYF. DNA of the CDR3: TGTGCCTGGAGCCAGGGACGGTACCAAGAGACCCAGTACTTC.

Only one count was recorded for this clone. The CDR3 loop reads CASSRPRNYKSYEQYF. The CDR3 DNA is TGTGCCAGCAGCAGACCGAGGAATTACAAGAGCTACGAGCAGTACTTC. This chain uses TRBV28 with TRBJ2-7; no clear D. This CDR3 contains 16 residues. CDR1 is MDHEN, CDR2 SYDVKM, per germline. Between the trimmed V and J ends, which lost 6 bases and 3 bases, there was a span of 21 bases.

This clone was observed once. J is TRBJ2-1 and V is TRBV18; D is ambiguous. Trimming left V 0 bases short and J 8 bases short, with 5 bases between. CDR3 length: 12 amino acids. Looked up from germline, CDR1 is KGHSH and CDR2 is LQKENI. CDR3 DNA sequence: TGTGCCAGCTCACCACCGGGCGATGAGCAGTTCTTC. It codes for CASSPPGDEQFF.